This is a list of T cell receptor beta chains from one sample in a study of blood T cells in healthy people across ages. TCRdb reanalysed the 5' RACE reads using MiXCR and keeps one entry per CDR3 protein. The sample carries 1 million or so distinct CDR3 sequences, roughly a quarter recorded once. This same sample was also taken into another study, of T cells of mothers and their children.

The sample taken for sequencing was blood. Receptor source: a girl aged 2 to 10 in good health. The CDR3 runs from the conserved cysteine through the conserved F or W. The order of the fields is J gene, V gene, D gene, clone size, CDR3 protein. A D gene is named only where the DNA matches it firmly. Size is omitted from some rows. Given values are once, few, many or a class for expanded clones.

TRBJ2-5,TRBV5-1,NA,NA,CASSLGPEATQYF
TRBJ2-3,TRBV7-8,NA,once,CASSLIGGPTDTQYF
TRBJ1-4,TRBV11-2,NA,few,CASSSFGQPNEKLFF
NA,TRBV7-8,NA,NA,CASSLDDSAYEQYF
TRBJ1-2,TRBV29-1,NA,NA,CSVDGVRNGYTF
TRBJ2-7,TRBV12-3/TRBV12-4,NA,NA,CASSPSDSDYEQYF
TRBJ2-3,TRBV12-3/TRBV12-4,NA,NA,CASSLPGGNTQYF
TRBJ2-1,TRBV27,NA,few,CASSYNWVGPYNEQFF
TRBJ2-1,TRBV6-2/TRBV6-3,TRBD2,once,CASSPLGTSGVFRYNEQFF
TRBJ2-7,TRBV14,NA,few,CASSQLDNSYEQHF
TRBJ2-2,TRBV5-1,TRBD1,many,CASSLGQGTGELFF
TRBJ2-4,TRBV11-2,TRBD1,few,CASSLEVWDSSIQYF
TRBJ1-1,TRBV29-1,NA,NA,CSVREMNTEAFF
TRBJ2-1,TRBV29-1,NA,NA,CSVGRVGREYNEQFF
TRBJ2-3,TRBV7-2,NA,NA,CASSGPRRAADTQYF
TRBJ2-2,TRBV29-1,TRBD1,NA,CSARTGVSTGELFF
TRBJ2-5,TRBV7-6,NA,NA,CASSLANPGIGTQYF
TRBJ2-1,TRBV3-1,NA,NA,CASSQESHNWDNEQFF
TRBJ1-1,TRBV6-2/TRBV6-3,TRBD1,NA,CASSTRDRGWNTEAFF
TRBJ2-7,TRBV7-8,NA,NA,CASSSPPSTYEQYF
TRBJ1-1,TRBV20-1,TRBD1,few,CSATLDRGWTEAFF
TRBJ2-2,TRBV9,TRBD2,NA,CASSVAGLTPNTGELFF
TRBJ1-1,TRBV5-1,TRBD1,few,CASSLEQGAAMNTEAFF
TRBJ2-3,TRBV6-1,TRBD1,NA,CASIRDRGTDTQYF
TRBJ2-6,TRBV5-1,NA,NA,CASSQAFSGANVLTF
TRBJ1-6,TRBV3-1,NA,few,CASNRLNSPLHF
TRBJ1-5,TRBV6-1,NA,few,CASSIDSDSNQPQHF
TRBJ2-5,TRBV20-1,TRBD2,NA,CSAREKAGGLPHETQYF
NA,TRBV5-1,TRBD2,few,CASGETSVNYNEQFF
TRBJ1-2,TRBV11-2,NA,NA,CASSLGDMLNTF
TRBJ2-1,TRBV7-3,TRBD2,once,CASSLTSGLAGGPNEQFF
TRBJ1-6,TRBV20-1,TRBD1,NA,CSARTPGTVSSPLHF
TRBJ1-2,TRBV10-3,NA,NA,CAISDPGIINYGYTF
TRBJ1-4,TRBV12-3/TRBV12-4,NA,NA,CASTLGGDEKLFF
TRBJ1-2,TRBV7-8,NA,many,CASSLAGADFNYGYTF
TRBJ1-1,TRBV19,NA,NA,CASTLPPGHEAFF
TRBJ2-5,TRBV10-1,TRBD2,NA,CASSDSGSGKTQYF
TRBJ1-4,TRBV20-1,TRBD1,NA,CSAKGQGARANEKLFF
TRBJ1-1,TRBV11-2,NA,NA,CASSLGGGSRGAFF
TRBJ1-5,TRBV20-1,NA,NA,CSGRERGLQPQHF
TRBJ2-5,TRBV7-3,NA,few,CASSLNPGETQYF
TRBJ1-2,TRBV7-6,NA,few,CASSDNPLLNYGYTF
TRBJ2-5,TRBV2,NA,NA,CARKGWGQETQYF
TRBJ2-7,TRBV28,NA,few,CASSLMGNSFIRSGQYF
NA,TRBV7-2,NA,few,CASSSSRSGGSYNEQFF
TRBJ1-6,TRBV3-1,NA,few,CASSQGKKVSPLHF
TRBJ1-2,TRBV28,NA,few,CASTNLPTGPYGYTF
TRBJ2-1,TRBV4-1,TRBD2,few,CASSQSIGTTSYNEQFF